This TCR beta chain was documented in a study of shared clonotypes between healthy human individuals. The length of the CDR3 is 15 residues. Trimming took 1 base from V and 4 from J; bases not matched to a gene: 2. CDR1 and CDR2 from the germline V gene are LGHNA and YNFKEQ. The data were produced by immunoSEQ multiplex PCR, yet TCRdb's version contains in-frame clones alone and is incomplete. Here the sample spans approximately 1,000,000 clones, about 72% being singletons. The sequence was obtained from a young man in good health. Some clones in this sample may be carry-over from other donors' samples. The rearrangement links TRBV4-2 to TRBJ2-7, with 12 bases aligning to TRBD2. The sample consisted of memory CD4+ T cells from PBMCs. Indicated subset: CD45RA-negative fraction. The CDR3 protein is CASSQGLAGEYEQYF. The DNA of the CDR3 is TGTGCCAGCAGCCAAGGACTAGCGGGAGAATACGAGCAGTACTTC.